Listed here is a single T cell receptor beta chain. The target antigen is unknown. The sample comes from a study of T cell responses to AZD1222 COVID-19 vaccine. This table comes from immunoSEQ multiplex PCR, and its TCRdb copy is limited to in-frame clones, with some not included. The sample has approximately 85,000 clones; about 90% are singletons. Findings and limits, study-wide: Donors in the cohort were predominantly white British and more often female, and clonal diversity was possibly underestimated. The peak T cell response came first, and repertoires were sampled only after it. The study reported that nearly half of spike-specific TCRs target unmutated variant regions.

The CDR3 length is 14 residues. V was pared by 7 bases and J by 7 bases, with 8 bases of the junction left unmatched. Germline V gene data show CDR1 as MNHEY and CDR2 as SVGAGI. This TCR was sampled from an adult in good health. J is TRBJ1-5 and V is TRBV6-5; 9 positions match TRBD1. Sample: peripheral blood, taken on day 0 of AZD1222 vaccination. The CDR3 spells CASTARTGDQPQHF. As DNA, the CDR3 is TGTGCCAGCACCGCCCGGACAGGGGACCAGCCCCAGCATTTT.